The rows below give T cell receptor beta chains drawn from one sample of a study of T cell responses to AZD1222 COVID-19 vaccine. TCRdb's copy holds only in-frame clones and misses some; the assay was immunoSEQ multiplex PCR. The table shows some 98,000 clones, with about 81% occurring only once. Sequenced material: peripheral blood, taken 28 days after the second AZD1222 dose. Source of these receptors: an adult who received the AZD1222 COVID-19 vaccine. Each CDR3 is given with its conserved first and last residue. The D gene is left open where the match is weak. Only part of the rows carry a size: once, few, many, or a class if the clone is expanded.

V gene	clone size	J gene	D gene	CDR3 protein	CDR3 DNA
TRBV3-1/TRBV3-2	.	TRBJ1-2	.	CASSQVPEERGYTF	TGTGCCAGCAGCCAAGTACCGGAGGAAAGAGGCTACACCTTC
TRBV5-1	once	TRBJ1-4	.	CASSGRGAHDEKLFF	TGCGCCAGCAGCGGTCGGGGGGCGCATGATGAAAAACTGTTTTTT
TRBV5-4	.	TRBJ1-1	TRBD1	CASSPLAGQKEAFF	TGTGCCAGCAGCCCCCTCGCGGGACAGAAGGAAGCTTTCTTT
TRBV6-2/TRBV6-3	.	TRBJ1-5	TRBD1	CASSPPRQGTGRSNQPQHF	TGTGCCAGCAGTCCCCCCAGACAGGGAACGGGACGTAGCAATCAGCCCCAGCATTTT
TRBV5-4	.	TRBJ1-2	.	CASSLATEPAYGYTF	TGTGCCAGCAGCTTGGCGACCGAACCCGCCTATGGCTACACCTTC
TRBV7-2	.	TRBJ1-5	.	CASSLSRSQPQHF	TGTGCCAGCAGCTTATCGAGGAGCCAGCCCCAGCATTTT
TRBV6-5	.	TRBJ1-2	.	CAGSRDSNYGYTF	TGTGCCGGCTCCAGGGATTCAAACTATGGCTACACCTTC
TRBV2	.	TRBJ1-5	TRBD1	CASRGTGGDGNQPQHF	TGTGCCAGCAGGGGGACAGGGGGCGACGGCAATCAGCCCCAGCATTTT
TRBV3-1/TRBV3-2	once	TRBJ2-7	.	CASSNSLREQYF	TGTGCCAGCAGCAACTCCCTACGCGAGCAGTACTTC
TRBV5-1	.	TRBJ1-6	.	CASSSSGGLGNSPLHF	TGCGCCAGCAGCTCATCCGGAGGTCTGGGGAATTCACCCCTCCACTTT
TRBV10-3	.	TRBJ1-2	.	CAISDGIIVHYGYTF	TGTGCCATCAGTGACGGAATTATCGTACACTATGGCTACACCTTC
TRBV10-3	once	TRBJ1-1	.	CAISGGTLNTEAFF	TGTGCCATCAGTGGCGGGACCTTGAACACTGAAGCTTTCTTT
TRBV18	few	TRBJ1-1	.	CASSPTGKAFF	TGTGCCAGCTCACCAACAGGGAAAGCTTTCTTT
TRBV5-6	.	TRBJ1-2	.	CASSLSSLYGYTF	TGTGCCAGCAGCTTGAGCAGCCTCTATGGCTACACCTTC
TRBV11-3	.	TRBJ2-7	TRBD1	CASSLAGQGSYEQYF	TGTGCCAGCAGCCTAGCCGGACAGGGCTCCTACGAGCAGTACTTC
TRBV10-3	once	TRBJ2-3	.	CAIRGAVSTDTQYF	TGTGCCATCAGAGGGGCGGTTAGCACAGATACGCAGTATTTT
TRBV14	few	TRBJ1-1	TRBD1	CASSQPGQGMAAFF	TGTGCCAGCAGCCAACCGGGACAGGGTATGGCAGCTTTCTTT
TRBV7-9	.	TRBJ2-7	.	CASSPSGPYEQYF	TGTGCCAGCAGCCCCTCGGGTCCCTACGAGCAGTACTTC
TRBV3-1/TRBV3-2	.	TRBJ1-5	.	CASSQDPVAESAQPQHF	TGTGCCAGCAGCCAAGATCCGGTGGCGGAATCCGCCCAGCCCCAGCATTTT
TRBV29-1	once	TRBJ1-5	TRBD1	CSVVGTEPNQPQHF	TGCAGCGTTGTGGGGACAGAACCAAATCAGCCCCAGCATTTT
TRBV11-2	once	TRBJ2-3	.	CASSRSTDTQYF	TGTGCCAGCAGTCGTAGCACAGATACGCAGTATTTT
TRBV5-1	once	TRBJ1-2	.	CASSLDQGNYGYTF	TGCGCCAGCAGCTTGGACCAGGGCAACTATGGCTACACCTTC
TRBV12-3/TRBV12-4	.	TRBJ2-3	.	CASSLGRTDTQYF	TGTGCCAGCAGTTTAGGCAGGACAGATACGCAGTATTTT
TRBV28	.	TRBJ1-6	.	CASTRASSGTLHF	TGTGCCAGCACCCGGGCTTCATCGGGGACCCTCCACTTT
TRBV19	.	TRBJ1-6	.	CASSIRGGRNSPLHF	TGTGCCAGTAGTATACGGGGGGGACGTAATTCACCCCTCCACTTT
TRBV6-2/TRBV6-3	.	TRBJ1-2	TRBD1	CASSTLTGMHGYTF	TGTGCCAGCAGCACCCTGACAGGGATGCATGGCTACACCTTC
TRBV5-6	once	TRBJ2-7	TRBD1	CASSFGTGSSNEQYF	TGTGCCAGCAGCTTCGGGACAGGGTCTTCAAACGAGCAGTACTTC
TRBV5-4	.	TRBJ1-3	TRBD1	CASSRDSFRNTIYF	TGTGCCAGCAGCCGGGACAGTTTTAGAAACACCATATATTTT
TRBV2	.	TRBJ1-2	.	CASSTRDTGSEGYTF	TGTGCCAGCAGTACCCGGGACACCGGTTCGGAAGGCTACACCTTC
TRBV7-2	.	TRBJ2-5	TRBD2	CASSPPARTSGGAAETQYF	TGTGCCAGCAGCCCCCCCGCGCGGACTAGCGGGGGGGCCGCGGAGACCCAGTACTTC
TRBV7-2	.	TRBJ1-4	TRBD1	CASSLGTGTGSGKLFF	TGTGCCAGCAGCTTAGGGACGGGGACAGGGAGTGGAAAACTGTTTTTT
TRBV7-9	.	TRBJ2-5	TRBD2	CASSPGTSGGETQYF	TGTGCCAGCAGCCCGGGGACTAGCGGGGGAGAGACCCAGTACTTC
TRBV18	.	TRBJ1-1	.	CASSPVDKEIIAFF	TGTGCCAGCTCACCGGTAGACAAAGAGATAATAGCTTTCTTT
TRBV5-1	.	TRBJ2-7	.	CASNPHFPGTRGSYEQYF	TGCGCCAGCAACCCCCATTTTCCCGGGACAAGGGGATCTTACGAGCAGTACTTC
TRBV7-3	.	TRBJ2-2	.	CASSTRQDSKIPGELFF	TGTGCCAGCAGCACGAGACAGGACTCGAAGATTCCCGGGGAGCTGTTTTTT
TRBV2	.	TRBJ1-6	.	CASSPTGRNSPLHF	TGTGCCAGCAGCCCAACAGGGAGGAATTCACCCCTCCACTTT
TRBV7-2	once	TRBJ2-7	.	CASSLVQGRSSYEQYF	TGTGCCAGCAGCTTAGTTCAGGGGCGAAGCTCCTACGAGCAGTACTTC
TRBV5-5	once	TRBJ2-2	.	CASSFGSPGTGELFF	TGTGCCAGCAGCTTCGGGTCCCCGGGGACCGGGGAGCTGTTTTTT
TRBV10-3	.	TRBJ1-1	.	CAIRGTGAGEAFF	TGTGCCATCAGAGGAACAGGTGCGGGGGAAGCTTTCTTT
TRBV6-2/TRBV6-3	few	TRBJ1-1	.	CASSYAGATIEAFF	TGTGCCAGCAGTTACGCAGGGGCAACGATTGAAGCTTTCTTT
TRBV19	.	TRBJ2-1	TRBD2	CASSLKRGRTYNEQFF	TGTGCCAGTAGTCTTAAGCGGGGAAGGACCTACAATGAGCAGTTCTTC
TRBV5-6	.	TRBJ2-7	.	CASSSRWHEQYF	TGTGCCAGCAGCTCGCGCTGGCACGAGCAGTACTTC
TRBV5-4	.	TRBJ2-1	.	CASSLEAGAYNEQFF	TGTGCCAGCAGCTTGGAAGCCGGGGCCTACAATGAGCAGTTCTTC
TRBV2	once	TRBJ2-5	.	CASSTQGIPETQYF	TGTGCCAGCAGCACACAGGGTATACCTGAGACCCAGTACTTC
TRBV7-8	few	TRBJ1-1	TRBD1	CASRLRQGGGKTEAFF	TGTGCCAGCAGACTCCGACAGGGTGGAGGGAAAACTGAAGCTTTCTTT
TRBV6-6	few	TRBJ1-5	TRBD1	CASSSPGQGANQPQHF	TGTGCCAGCAGTTCACCGGGACAGGGGGCGAATCAGCCCCAGCATTTT
TRBV5-4	.	TRBJ1-5	.	CASSFWGSDNQPQHF	TGTGCCAGCAGCTTCTGGGGTAGTGACAATCAGCCCCAGCATTTT
TRBV27	.	TRBJ2-5	.	CASRIGGQETQYF	TGTGCCAGCAGGATCGGGGGCCAAGAGACCCAGTACTTC
TRBV4-1	.	TRBJ1-6	.	CASSHRAPQRGSPLHF	TGCGCCAGCAGCCATAGGGCTCCCCAAAGAGGTTCACCCCTCCACTTT
TRBV15	.	TRBJ2-7	.	CATSRDQGLYEQYF	TGTGCCACCAGCAGAGATCAGGGGCTCTACGAGCAGTACTTC
TRBV23-1	.	TRBJ2-7	.	CASSQRQNFYEQYF	TGCGCCAGCAGTCAGAGGCAGAATTTCTACGAGCAGTACTTC
TRBV6-6	.	TRBJ2-1	.	CASSYWQLDNEQFF	TGTGCCAGCAGTTACTGGCAGCTAGACAATGAGCAGTTCTTC
TRBV10-1	once	TRBJ2-2	TRBD2	CASMKGLAGGPGYTGELFF	TGCGCCAGCATGAAGGGACTAGCGGGGGGCCCAGGATACACCGGGGAGCTGTTTTTT